The clone carrying this T cell receptor beta chain is medium-sized (0.01 to 0.1%) within its sample. The antigen is undetermined. This record comes from a study of tumor-infiltrating lymphocytes in glioblastoma multiforme. Study results and limitations: No surface-marker sorting into functional T cell subtypes was done. Just one glioblastoma patient contributed to the TCR-mutation comparison. Unequal TCR RNA per T cell might skew measured clone sizes.

TCR beta libraries were built from RNA through three nested multiplex PCR rounds using modified ARM-PCR. TCRdb re-derived calls from the multiplex PCR reads in MiXCR, one entry per CDR3 protein. Of about 8,400 distinct CDR3 sequences listed, 65% to 75% were seen once; the top ten hold 40% to 60%. The TCR comes from a male donor with glioblastoma. The material sequenced was brain tumor tissue.

The CDR3 region has the DNA TGTGCCGGAGCGGGAGGATGGGGCACAGATACGCAGTATTTT. This gives the protein CAGAGGWGTDTQYF. The V call is TRBV6-1, the J call TRBJ2-3; 9 nucleotides line up with TRBD2. V was clipped by 11 bases and J by 1 base; unmatched bases: 7. Germline CDR1 MNHNS, CDR2 SASEGT. The CDR3 is 14 amino acids.